This T cell receptor (beta chain) was captured in a study of shared clonotypes between healthy human individuals. General study findings and limits: Naive subsets generally had larger estimated richness than memory subsets. Sampling was confined to blood; repertoires within tissues likely differ.

Researchers partitioned CD4+ cells into CD45RA+ naive and CD45RA-negative memory subsets. Remarks on this clone: Its antigen is not identified.

For every subset, genomic DNA was evenly distributed across several immunoSEQ plates. TCRdb's table, derived via immunoSEQ multiplex PCR, lists solely in-frame clones and lacks some. This sample has 2 million or so clones, with 85% to 95% found just once. What was sequenced was naive CD4+ T cells sorted from blood. Subset described: CD45RA+ positively selected. The origin of this receptor is a man in his late teens or twenties in good health.

The DNA of the CDR3 is TGTGCCAGCAGCCATCCAGGAAATAGCAATCAGCCCCAGCATTTT. Protein product: CASSHPGNSNQPQHF. The rearrangement links TRBV7-8 to TRBJ1-5; D uncertain. The CDR3 length is 15 residues. Trimming took off 5 bases at V and 0 bases at J, with 11 bases between the two ends. Germline CDR1 is SGHVS and CDR2 is FQNEAQ.